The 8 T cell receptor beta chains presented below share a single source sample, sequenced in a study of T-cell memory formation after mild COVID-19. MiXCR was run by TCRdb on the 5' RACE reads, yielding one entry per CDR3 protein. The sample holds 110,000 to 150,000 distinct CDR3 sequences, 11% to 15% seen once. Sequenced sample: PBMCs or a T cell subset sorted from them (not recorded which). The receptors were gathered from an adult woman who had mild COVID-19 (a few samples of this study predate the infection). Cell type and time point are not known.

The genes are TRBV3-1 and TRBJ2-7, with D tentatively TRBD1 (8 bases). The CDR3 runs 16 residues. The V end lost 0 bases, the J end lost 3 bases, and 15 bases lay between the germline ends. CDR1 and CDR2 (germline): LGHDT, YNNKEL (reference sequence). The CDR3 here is CASSQEAGQASYEQYF. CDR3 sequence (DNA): TGTGCCAGCAGCCAAGAAGCGGGACAGGCGAGCTACGAGCAGTACTTC.

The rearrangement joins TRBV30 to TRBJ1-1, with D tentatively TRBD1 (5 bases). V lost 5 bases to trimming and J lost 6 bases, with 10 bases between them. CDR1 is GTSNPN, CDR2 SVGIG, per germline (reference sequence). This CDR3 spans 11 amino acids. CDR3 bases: TGTGCCTGGCTCAGGGCGGCTGAAGCTTTCTTT. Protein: CAWLRAAEAFF.

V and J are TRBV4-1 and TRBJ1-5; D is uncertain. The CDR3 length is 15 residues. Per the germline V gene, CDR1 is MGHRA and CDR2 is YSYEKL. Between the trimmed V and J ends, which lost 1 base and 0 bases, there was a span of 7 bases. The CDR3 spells CASSQGHLSNQPQHF. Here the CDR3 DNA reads TGCGCCAGCAGCCAAGGACATCTTAGCAATCAGCCCCAGCATTTT.

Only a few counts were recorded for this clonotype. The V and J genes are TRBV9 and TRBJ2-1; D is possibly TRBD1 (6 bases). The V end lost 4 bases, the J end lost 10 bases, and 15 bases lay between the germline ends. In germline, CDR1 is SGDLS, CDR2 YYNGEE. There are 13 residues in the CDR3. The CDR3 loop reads CASSPSGVGEQFF. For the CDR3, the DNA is TGTGCCAGCAGCCCTTCAGGGGTAGGGGAGCAGTTCTTC. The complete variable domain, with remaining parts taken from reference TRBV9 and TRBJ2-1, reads DSGVTQTPKHLITATGQRVTLRCSPRSGDLSVYWYQQSLDQGLQFLIQYYNGEERAKGNILERFSAQQFPDLHSELNLSSLELGDSALYFCASSPSGVGEQFFGPGTRLTVL.

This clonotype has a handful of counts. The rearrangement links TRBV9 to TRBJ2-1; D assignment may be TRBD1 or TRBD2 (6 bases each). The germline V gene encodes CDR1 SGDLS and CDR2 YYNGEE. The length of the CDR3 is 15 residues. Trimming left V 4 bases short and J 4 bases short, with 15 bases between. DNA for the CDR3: TGTGCCAGCAGCCCGGGGGCAGGGCAATACAATGAGCAGTTCTTC. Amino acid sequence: CASSPGAGQYNEQFF.

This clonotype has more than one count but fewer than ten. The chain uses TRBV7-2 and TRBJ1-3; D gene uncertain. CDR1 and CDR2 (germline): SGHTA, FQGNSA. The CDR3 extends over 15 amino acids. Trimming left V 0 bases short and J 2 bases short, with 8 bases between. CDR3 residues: CASSLAADPGNTIYF. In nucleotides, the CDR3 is TGTGCCAGCAGCTTAGCCGCGGATCCTGGAAACACCATATATTTT.

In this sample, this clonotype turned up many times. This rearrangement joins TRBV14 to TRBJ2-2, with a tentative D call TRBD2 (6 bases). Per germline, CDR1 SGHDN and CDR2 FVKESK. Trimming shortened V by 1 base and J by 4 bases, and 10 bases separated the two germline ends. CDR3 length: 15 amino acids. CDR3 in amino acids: CASSQVYGSTGELFF. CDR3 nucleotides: TGTGCCAGCAGCCAAGTTTACGGGAGCACCGGGGAGCTGTTTTTT.

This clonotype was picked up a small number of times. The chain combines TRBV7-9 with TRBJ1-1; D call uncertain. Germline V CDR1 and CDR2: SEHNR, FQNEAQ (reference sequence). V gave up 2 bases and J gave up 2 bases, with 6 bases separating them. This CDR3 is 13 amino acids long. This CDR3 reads CASSLFHNTEAFF. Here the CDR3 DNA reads TGTGCCAGCAGCTTATTCCACAACACTGAAGCTTTCTTT.